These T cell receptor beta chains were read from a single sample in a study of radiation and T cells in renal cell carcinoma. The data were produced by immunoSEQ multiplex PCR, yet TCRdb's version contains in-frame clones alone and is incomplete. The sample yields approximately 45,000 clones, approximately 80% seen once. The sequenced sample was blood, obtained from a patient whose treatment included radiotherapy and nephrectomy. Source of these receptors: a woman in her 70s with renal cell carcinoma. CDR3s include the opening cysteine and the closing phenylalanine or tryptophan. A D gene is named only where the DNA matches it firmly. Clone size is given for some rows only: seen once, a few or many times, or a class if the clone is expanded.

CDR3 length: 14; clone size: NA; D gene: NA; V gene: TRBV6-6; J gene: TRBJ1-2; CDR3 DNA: TGTGCCAGCGTAGAATGGGGCGATCGAGGGGGCTACACCTTC; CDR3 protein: CASVEWGDRGGYTF
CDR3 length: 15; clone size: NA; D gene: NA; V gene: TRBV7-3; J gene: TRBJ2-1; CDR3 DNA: TGTGCCAGCAGCACGACTAGTACCTTCTTCAATGAGCAGTTCTTC; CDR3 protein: CASSTTSTFFNEQFF
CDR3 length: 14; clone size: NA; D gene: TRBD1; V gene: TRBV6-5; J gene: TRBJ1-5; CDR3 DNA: TGTGCCAGCAGTACCCCTCTACAGGGGGGAACCCAGCATTTT; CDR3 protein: CASSTPLQGGTQHF
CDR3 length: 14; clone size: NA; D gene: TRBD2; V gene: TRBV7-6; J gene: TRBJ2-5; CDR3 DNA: TGTGCCAGCAGCTTAGGCCCTAGCGGGGAGACCCAGTACTTC; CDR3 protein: CASSLGPSGETQYF
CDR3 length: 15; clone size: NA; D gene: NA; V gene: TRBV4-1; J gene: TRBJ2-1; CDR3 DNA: TGCGCCAGCAGTGTGGACTGGGGCTCCTACAATGAGCAGTTCTTC; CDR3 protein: CASSVDWGSYNEQFF
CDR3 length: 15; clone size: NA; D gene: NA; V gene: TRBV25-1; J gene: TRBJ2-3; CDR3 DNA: TGTGCCAGCAGTGACATCTGGGACGGAACAGATACGCAGTATTTT; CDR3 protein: CASSDIWDGTDTQYF
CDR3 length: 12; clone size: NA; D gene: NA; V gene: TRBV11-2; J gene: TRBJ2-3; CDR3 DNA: TGTGCCAGCAGCTTAGATCAGATTACGCAGTATTTT; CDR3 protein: CASSLDQITQYF
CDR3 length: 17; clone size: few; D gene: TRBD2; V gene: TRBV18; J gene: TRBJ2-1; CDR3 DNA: TGTGCCAGCTCACCACCGGTCGGCGGGGGGAGCTACAATGAGCAGTTCTTC; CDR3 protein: CASSPPVGGGSYNEQFF
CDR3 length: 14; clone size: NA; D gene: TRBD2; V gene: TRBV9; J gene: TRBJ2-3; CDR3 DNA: TGTGCCAGCAGCGTTTCGAGCGGGGGAGATACGCAGTATTTT; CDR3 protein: CASSVSSGGDTQYF
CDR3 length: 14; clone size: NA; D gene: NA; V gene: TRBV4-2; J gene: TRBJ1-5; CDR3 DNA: TGTGCCAGCAGCCAAGATCGGGGCAATCAGCCCCAGCATTTT; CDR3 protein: CASSQDRGNQPQHF
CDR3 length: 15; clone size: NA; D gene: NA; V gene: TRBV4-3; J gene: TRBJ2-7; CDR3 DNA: TGCGCCAGCAGCCAAGAGAAGGGGAGTGGCTACGAGCAGTACTTC; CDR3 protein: CASSQEKGSGYEQYF
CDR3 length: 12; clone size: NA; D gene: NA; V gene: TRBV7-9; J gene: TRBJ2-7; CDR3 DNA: TGTGCCAGCAGTTACGGCTCCTACGAGCAGTACTTC; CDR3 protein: CASSYGSYEQYF
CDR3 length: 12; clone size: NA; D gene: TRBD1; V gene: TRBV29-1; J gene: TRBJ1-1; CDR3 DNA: TGCAGCGTTGCCGCGACAGGGGGCTTTTCTTTCTTT; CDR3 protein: CSVAATGGFSFF
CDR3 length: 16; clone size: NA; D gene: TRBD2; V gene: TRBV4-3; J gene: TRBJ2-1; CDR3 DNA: TGCGCCAGCAGCCAAGACGGAGCGGGAGCCTACAATGAGCAGTTCTTC; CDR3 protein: CASSQDGAGAYNEQFF
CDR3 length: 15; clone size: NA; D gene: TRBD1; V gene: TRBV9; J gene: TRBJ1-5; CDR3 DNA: TGTGCCAGCAGCCCAGGACAGGGGCCTCCTCAGCCCCAGCATTTT; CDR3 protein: CASSPGQGPPQPQHF
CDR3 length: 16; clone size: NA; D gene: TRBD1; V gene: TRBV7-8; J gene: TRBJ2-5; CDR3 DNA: TGTGCCAGCAGCCCCTCGACAGGGGGCGGTAAAGAGACCCAGTACTTC; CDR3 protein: CASSPSTGGGKETQYF
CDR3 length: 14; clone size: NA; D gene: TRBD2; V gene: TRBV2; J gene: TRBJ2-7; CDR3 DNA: TGTGCCAGCAGACCCGGGACTAGCGGGAGCAAGCAGTACTTC; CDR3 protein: CASRPGTSGSKQYF
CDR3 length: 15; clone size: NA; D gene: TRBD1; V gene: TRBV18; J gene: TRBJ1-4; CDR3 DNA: TGTGCCAGCTCACGACCGGGACAGCGGAATGAAAAACTGTTTTTT; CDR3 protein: CASSRPGQRNEKLFF
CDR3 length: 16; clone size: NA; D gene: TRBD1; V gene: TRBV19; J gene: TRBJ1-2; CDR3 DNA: TGTGCCAGTAGTTCTTTGGACAGGGGGATTCACTATGGCTACACCTTC; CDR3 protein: CASSSLDRGIHYGYTF
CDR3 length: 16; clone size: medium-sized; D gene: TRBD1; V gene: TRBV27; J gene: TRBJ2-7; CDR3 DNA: TGTGCCAGCAGTTTATATCCGGGACAGGGGACCGACGAGCAGTACTTC; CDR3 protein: CASSLYPGQGTDEQYF
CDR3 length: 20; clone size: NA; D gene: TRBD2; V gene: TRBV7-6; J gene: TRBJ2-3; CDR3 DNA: TGTGCCAGCAGCCCATCTTTAGGGACTAGCGGGGTCCCCCCCCCAGATACGCAGTATTTT; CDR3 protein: CASSPSLGTSGVPPPDTQYF
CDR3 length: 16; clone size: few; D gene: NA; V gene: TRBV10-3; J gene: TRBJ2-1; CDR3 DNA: TGTGCCATCAGTGTCGGGGGAGCTATAAATGTACGGGAGCAGTTCTTC; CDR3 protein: CAISVGGAINVREQFF
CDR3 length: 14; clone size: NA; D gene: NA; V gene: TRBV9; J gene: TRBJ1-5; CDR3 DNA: TGTGCCAGCAGCGGAGGGATTTCAGCGCAGCCCCAGCATTTT; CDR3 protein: CASSGGISAQPQHF
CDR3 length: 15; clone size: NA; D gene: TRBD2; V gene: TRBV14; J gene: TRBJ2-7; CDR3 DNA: TGTGCCAGCAGCCGTGGACTAGCGGGAGCTTGGGAGCAGTACTTC; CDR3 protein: CASSRGLAGAWEQYF
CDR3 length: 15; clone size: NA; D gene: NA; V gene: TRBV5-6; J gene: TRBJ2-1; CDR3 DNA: TGTGCCAGCAGCTTCTTGTCTCCTACGGACAATGAGCAGTTCTTC; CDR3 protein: CASSFLSPTDNEQFF
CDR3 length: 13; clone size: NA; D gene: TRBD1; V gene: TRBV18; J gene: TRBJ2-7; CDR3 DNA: TGTGCCAGCTCACCGGGGACAGACTACGAGCAGTACTTC; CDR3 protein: CASSPGTDYEQYF
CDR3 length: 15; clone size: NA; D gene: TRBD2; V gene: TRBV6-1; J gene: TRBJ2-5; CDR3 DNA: TGTGCCAGCAGTGTGCTTACGGGGGGCCAAGAGACCCAGTACTTC; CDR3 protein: CASSVLTGGQETQYF
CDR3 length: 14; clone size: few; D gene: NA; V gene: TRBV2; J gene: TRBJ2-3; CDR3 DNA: TGTGCCAGCAGATCTAGCGAGAGCACAGATACGCAGTATTTT; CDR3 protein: CASRSSESTDTQYF
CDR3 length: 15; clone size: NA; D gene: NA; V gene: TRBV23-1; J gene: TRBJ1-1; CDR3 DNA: TGCGCCACCTGGGGCTTGGTCGGGATGAACACTGAAGCTTTCTTT; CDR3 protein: CATWGLVGMNTEAFF
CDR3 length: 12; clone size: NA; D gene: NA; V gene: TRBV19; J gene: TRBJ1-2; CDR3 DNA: TGTGCCAGTAGTAACAGGGCTGATGGCTACACCTTC; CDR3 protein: CASSNRADGYTF
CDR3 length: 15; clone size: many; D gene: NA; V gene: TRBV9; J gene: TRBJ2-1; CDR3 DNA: TGTGCCAGCAGCCCCCTCATCAGCTCCTACAATGAGCAGTTCTTC; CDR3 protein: CASSPLISSYNEQFF
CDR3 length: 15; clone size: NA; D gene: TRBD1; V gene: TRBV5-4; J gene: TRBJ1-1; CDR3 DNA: TGTGCCAGCAGTGAAGGGGGCGGGGAGAACACTGAAGCTTTCTTT; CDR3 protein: CASSEGGGENTEAFF
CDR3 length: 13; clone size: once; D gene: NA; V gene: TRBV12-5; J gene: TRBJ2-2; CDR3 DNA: TGTGCTAGTGGTTTGCAGGGGCTCGGGGAGCTGTTTTTT; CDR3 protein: CASGLQGLGELFF
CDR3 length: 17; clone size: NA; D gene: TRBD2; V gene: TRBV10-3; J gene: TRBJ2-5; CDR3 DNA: TGTGCCATCAGAAATCCCACTAGCGGGGCCCTCCAAGAGACCCAGTACTTC; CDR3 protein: CAIRNPTSGALQETQYF
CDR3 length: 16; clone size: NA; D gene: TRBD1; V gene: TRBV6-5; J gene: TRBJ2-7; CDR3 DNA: TGTGCCAGCAGTTACTATGGGACAGGGGGTCCCTACGAGCAGTACTTC; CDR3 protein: CASSYYGTGGPYEQYF
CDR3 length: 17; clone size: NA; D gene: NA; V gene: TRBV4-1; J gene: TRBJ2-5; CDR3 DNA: TGCGCCAGCAGCCCCGCACTGAGTAGGGGTGGGAGGGAGACCCAGTACTTC; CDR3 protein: CASSPALSRGGRETQYF
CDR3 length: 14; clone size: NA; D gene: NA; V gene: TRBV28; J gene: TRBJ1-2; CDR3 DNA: TGTGCCAGCAGTCCGGACATCACCAACTATGGCTACACCTTC; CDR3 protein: CASSPDITNYGYTF
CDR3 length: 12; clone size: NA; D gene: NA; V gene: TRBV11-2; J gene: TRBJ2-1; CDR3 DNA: TGTGCCAGCAGCCTAGGGGGTTTTGAGCAGTTCTTC; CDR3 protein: CASSLGGFEQFF
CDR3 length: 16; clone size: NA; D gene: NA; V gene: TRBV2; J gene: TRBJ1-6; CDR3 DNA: TGTGCCAGCAGTGGTCGGGGCTTACTCCCAAATTCACCCCTCCACTTT; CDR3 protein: CASSGRGLLPNSPLHF
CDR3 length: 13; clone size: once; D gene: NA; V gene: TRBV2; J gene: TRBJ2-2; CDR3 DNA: TGTGCCAGCCTGGGAGGGAACACCGGGGAGCTGTTTTTT; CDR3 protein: CASLGGNTGELFF
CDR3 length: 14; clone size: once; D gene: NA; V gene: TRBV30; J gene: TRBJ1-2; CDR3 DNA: TGTGCCTGGAGTCGACCGGGAGACGGGTATGGCTACACCTTC; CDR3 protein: CAWSRPGDGYGYTF
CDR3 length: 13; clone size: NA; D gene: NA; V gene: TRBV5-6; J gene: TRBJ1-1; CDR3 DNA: TGTGCCAGCAGCTGGGGGGAGAACACTGAAGCTTTCTTT; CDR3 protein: CASSWGENTEAFF
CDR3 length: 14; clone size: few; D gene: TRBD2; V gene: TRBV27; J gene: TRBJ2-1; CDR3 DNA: TGTGCCAGCCGTAGACTAGCGGCAAACAATGAGCAGTTCTTC; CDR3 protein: CASRRLAANNEQFF
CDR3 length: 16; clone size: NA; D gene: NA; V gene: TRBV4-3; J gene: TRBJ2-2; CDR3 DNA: TGCGCCAGCAGCCAAGATCCGGCAGCATGGGTGAGGGAGCTGTTTTTT; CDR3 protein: CASSQDPAAWVRELFF
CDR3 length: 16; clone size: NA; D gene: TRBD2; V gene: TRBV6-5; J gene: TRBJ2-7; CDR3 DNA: TGTGCCAGCAGTTACTCGATTCTAGCGGGGGGGTACGAGCAGTACTTC; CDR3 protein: CASSYSILAGGYEQYF
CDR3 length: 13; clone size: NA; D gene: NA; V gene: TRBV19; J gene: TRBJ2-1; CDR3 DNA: TGTGCCACTAATCCCATGGGGGGCAATGAGCAGTTCTTC; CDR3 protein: CATNPMGGNEQFF
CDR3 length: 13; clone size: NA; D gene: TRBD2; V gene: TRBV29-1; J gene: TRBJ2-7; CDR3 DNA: TGCAGCGTTGCTAGCGGGCTCTCCTACGAGCAGTACTTC; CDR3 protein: CSVASGLSYEQYF
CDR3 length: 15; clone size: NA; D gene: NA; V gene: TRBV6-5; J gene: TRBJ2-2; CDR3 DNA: TGTGCCAGCAGTTACGGAAGTAGAAGGGCCGGGGAGCTGTTTTTT; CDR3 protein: CASSYGSRRAGELFF
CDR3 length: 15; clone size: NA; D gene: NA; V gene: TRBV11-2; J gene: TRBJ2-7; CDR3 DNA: TGTGCCAGCAGCCTAGGGCTCCTGGGCTCCTACGAGCAGTACTTC; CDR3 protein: CASSLGLLGSYEQYF
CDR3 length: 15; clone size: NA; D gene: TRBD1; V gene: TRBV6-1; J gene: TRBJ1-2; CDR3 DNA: TGTGCCATTCCGGGACAGGGTGAAGCTAACTATGGCTACACCTTC; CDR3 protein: CAIPGQGEANYGYTF
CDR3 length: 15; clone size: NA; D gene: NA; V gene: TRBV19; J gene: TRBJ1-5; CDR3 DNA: TGTGCCAGTAGAACTACAGGGAGTAGCAATCAGCCCCAGCATTTT; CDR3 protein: CASRTTGSSNQPQHF
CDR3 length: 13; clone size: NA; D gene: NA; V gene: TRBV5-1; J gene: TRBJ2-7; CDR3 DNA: TGCGCCAGCAGCCCGACTGTTCGGGACGAGCAGTACTTC; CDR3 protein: CASSPTVRDEQYF
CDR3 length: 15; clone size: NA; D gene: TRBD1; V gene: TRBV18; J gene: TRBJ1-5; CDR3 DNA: TGTGCCAGCTCACCGGGGGACAGGGGAATTCAGCCCCAGCATTTT; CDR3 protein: CASSPGDRGIQPQHF
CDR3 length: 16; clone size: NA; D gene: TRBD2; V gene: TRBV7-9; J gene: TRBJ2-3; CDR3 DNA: TGTGCCAGCAGGGCGCCTAGCGGGGCCAGCACAGATACGCAGTATTTT; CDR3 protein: CASRAPSGASTDTQYF
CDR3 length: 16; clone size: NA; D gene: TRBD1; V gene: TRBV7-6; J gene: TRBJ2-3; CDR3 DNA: TGTGCCAGCAGCTCACAGGGGGCAGTGGGCACAGATACGCAGTATTTT; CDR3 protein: CASSSQGAVGTDTQYF